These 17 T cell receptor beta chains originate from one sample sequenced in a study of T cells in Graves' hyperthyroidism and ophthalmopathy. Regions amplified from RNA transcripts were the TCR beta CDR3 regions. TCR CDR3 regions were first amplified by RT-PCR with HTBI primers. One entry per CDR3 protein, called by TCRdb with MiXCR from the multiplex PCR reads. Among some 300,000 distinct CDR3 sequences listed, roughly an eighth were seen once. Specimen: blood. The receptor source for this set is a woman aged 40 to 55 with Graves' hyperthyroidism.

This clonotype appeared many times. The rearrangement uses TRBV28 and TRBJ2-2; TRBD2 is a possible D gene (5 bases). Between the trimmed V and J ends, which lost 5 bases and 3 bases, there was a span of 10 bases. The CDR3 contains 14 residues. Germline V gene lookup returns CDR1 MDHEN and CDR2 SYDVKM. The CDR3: CASSTRADTGELFF. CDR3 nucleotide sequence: TGTGCCAGCAGTACCCGAGCGGACACCGGGGAGCTGTTTTTT.

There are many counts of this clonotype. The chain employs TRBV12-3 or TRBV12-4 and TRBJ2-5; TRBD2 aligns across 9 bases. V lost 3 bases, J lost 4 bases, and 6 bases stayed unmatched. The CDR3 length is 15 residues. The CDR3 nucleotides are TGTGCCAGCAGTTTTTGGCTAGCGGGACGAGAGACCCAGTACTTC. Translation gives CASSFWLAGRETQYF.

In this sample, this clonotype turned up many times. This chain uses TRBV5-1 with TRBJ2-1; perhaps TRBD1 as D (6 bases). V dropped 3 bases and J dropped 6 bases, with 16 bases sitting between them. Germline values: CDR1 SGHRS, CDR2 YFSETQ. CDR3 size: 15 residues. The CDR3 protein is CASSSTWGQGNEQFF. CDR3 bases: TGCGCCAGCAGCTCCACTTGGGGGCAGGGCAATGAGCAGTTCTTC.

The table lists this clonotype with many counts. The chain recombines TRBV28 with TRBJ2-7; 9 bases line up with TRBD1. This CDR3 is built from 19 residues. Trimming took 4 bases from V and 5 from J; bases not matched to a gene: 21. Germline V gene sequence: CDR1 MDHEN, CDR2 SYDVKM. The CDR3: CASSSTSYYTGTGRHEQYF. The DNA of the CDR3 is TGTGCCAGCAGTTCAACCTCATACTATACCGGGACAGGGCGTCACGAGCAGTACTTC.

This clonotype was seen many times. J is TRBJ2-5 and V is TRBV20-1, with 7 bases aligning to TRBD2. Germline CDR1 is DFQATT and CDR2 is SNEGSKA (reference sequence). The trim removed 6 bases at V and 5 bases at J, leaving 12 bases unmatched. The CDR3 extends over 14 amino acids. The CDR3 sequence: CSALEGRGGETQYF. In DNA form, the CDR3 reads TGCAGTGCCCTAGAAGGGAGGGGCGGTGAGACCCAGTACTTC.

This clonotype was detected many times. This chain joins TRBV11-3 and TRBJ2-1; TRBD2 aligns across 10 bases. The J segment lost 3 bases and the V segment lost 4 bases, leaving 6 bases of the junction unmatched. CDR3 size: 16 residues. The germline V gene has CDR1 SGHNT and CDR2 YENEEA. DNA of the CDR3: TGTGCCAGCAGCTGGTTGGCTAGCGGGAGCTACAATGAGCAGTTCTTC. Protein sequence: CASSWLASGSYNEQFF.

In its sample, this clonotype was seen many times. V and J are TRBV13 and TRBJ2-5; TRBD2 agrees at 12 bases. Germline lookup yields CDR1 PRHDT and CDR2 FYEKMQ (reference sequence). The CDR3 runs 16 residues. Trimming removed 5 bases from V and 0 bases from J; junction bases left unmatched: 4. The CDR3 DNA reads TGTGCCAGCAGCCAAGGGACTAGCGGGTACCAAGAGACCCAGTACTTC. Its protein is CASSQGTSGYQETQYF.

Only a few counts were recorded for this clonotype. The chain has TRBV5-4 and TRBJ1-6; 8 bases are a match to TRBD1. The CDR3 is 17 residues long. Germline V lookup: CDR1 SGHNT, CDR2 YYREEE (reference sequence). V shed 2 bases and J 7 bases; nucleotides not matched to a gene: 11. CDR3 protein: CASSFAGGLQSNSPLHF. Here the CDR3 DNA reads TGTGCCAGCAGCTTTGCAGGGGGCCTGCAAAGCAATTCACCCCTCCACTTT.

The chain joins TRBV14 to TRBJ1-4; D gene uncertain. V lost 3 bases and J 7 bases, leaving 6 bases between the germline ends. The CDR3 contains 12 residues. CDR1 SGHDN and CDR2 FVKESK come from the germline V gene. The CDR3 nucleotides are TGTGCCAGCAGCCAGGAAATTGAAAAACTGTTTTTT. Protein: CASSQEIEKLFF.

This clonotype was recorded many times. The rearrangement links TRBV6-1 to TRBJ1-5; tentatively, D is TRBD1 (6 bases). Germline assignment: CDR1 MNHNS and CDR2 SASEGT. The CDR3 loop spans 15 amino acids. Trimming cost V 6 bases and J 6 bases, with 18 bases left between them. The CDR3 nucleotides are TGTGCCAGCAGGGGGGCCGGGGGAAACGGTCAGCCCCAGCATTTT. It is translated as CASRGAGGNGQPQHF.

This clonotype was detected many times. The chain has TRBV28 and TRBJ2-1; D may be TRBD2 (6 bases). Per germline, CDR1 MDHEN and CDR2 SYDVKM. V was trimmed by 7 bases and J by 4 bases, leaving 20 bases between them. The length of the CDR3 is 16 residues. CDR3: CASNPTEGGLYNEQFF. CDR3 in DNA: TGTGCCAGCAACCCAACGGAAGGAGGGCTATACAATGAGCAGTTCTTC.

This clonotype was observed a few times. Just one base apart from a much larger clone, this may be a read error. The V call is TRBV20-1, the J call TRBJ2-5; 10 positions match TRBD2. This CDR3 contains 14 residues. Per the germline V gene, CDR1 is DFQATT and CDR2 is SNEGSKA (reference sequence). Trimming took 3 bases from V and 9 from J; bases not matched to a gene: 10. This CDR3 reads CSASGTSVGGAQYF. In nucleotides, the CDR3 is TGCAGTGCTAGCGGGACTAGCGTCGGGGGGGCCCAGTACTTC.

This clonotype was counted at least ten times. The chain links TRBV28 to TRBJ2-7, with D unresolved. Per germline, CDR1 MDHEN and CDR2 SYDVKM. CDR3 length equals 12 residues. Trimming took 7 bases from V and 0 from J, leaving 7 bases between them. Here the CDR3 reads CASKRSSYEQYF. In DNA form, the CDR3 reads TGTGCCAGCAAGAGAAGCTCCTACGAGCAGTACTTC. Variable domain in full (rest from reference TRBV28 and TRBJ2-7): DVKVTQSSRYLVKRTGEKVFLECVQDMDHENMFWYRQDPGLGLRLIYFSYDVKMKEKGDIPEGYSVSREKKERFSLILESASTNQTSMYLCASKRSSYEQYFGPGTRLTVT.

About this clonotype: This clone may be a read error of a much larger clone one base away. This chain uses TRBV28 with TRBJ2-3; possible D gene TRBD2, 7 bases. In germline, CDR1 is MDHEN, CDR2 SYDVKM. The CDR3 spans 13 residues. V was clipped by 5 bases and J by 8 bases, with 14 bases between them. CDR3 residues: CASSHEGGGTQYF. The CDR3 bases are TGTGCCAGCAGTCACGAGGGAGGGGGTACGCAGTATTTT.

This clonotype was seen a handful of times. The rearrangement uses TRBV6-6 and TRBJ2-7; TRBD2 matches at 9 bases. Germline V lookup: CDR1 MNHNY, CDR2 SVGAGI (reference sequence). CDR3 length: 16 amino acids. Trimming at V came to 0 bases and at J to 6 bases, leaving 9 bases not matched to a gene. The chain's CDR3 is CASSYSIYSGSGEQYF. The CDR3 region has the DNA TGTGCCAGCAGTTACTCGATTTATAGCGGGAGCGGCGAGCAGTACTTC.

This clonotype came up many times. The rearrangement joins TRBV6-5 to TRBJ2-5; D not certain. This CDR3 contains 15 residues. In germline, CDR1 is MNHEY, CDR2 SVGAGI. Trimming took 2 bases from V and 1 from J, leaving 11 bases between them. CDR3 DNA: TGTGCCAGCAGTTACAGTGTAACAGTCCAAGAGACCCAGTACTTC. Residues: CASSYSVTVQETQYF.

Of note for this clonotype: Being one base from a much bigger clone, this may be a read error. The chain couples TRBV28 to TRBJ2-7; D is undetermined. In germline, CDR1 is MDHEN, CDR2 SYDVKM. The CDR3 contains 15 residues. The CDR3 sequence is CASSSPAGSMGEQHF. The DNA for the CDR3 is TGTGCCAGCAGTTCCCCGGCAGGCTCGATGGGTGAGCAGCACTTC.